The clone carrying this TCR beta chain turned up a few times. The antigen is not known. Time point meaning: persistent/refractory GD, antithyroid drugs over 5 years with positive TRAb. TCR sequences were obtained from RNA taken from PBMCs. The data are from a study of regulatory T cells in long-lasting Graves disease. General study results and limits: Exclusively peripheral blood, rather than thyroid tissue, was studied. A greater number of public clonotypes (over 2,500) was shared by persistent patients than by new patients (about 890). With a small sample size, accuracy may have been reduced. Patients with persistent disease showed a bias toward TRBV28, TRBJ1-2 and TRBJ2-5.

With iRepertoire HTBI primers and Arm-PCR of CDR3 regions, TCR beta libraries were built. TCRdb re-called the multiplex PCR reads with MiXCR, one entry per CDR3 protein. This sample carries around 450,000 distinct CDR3 sequences, about a fifth of them seen once, and the ten largest clones take 6.5% to 9%. CDR1 SEHNR and CDR2 FQNEAQ come from the germline V gene (reference sequence). V lost 5 bases to trimming and J lost 0 bases, with 22 bases between them. This CDR3 is built from 18 residues. The source of this sequence is a female donor with Graves disease. This specimen consisted of peripheral blood mononuclear cells (PBMCs), obtained when the disease was refractory, from a patient treated with antithyroid drugs. The rearrangement joins TRBV7-9 to TRBJ1-2; a weak D match, TRBD1 (5 bases). This CDR3 is CASSPQMYGHNANYGYTF. In nucleotides, the CDR3 is TGTGCCAGCAGCCCCCAAATGTACGGACATAATGCTAACTATGGCTACACCTTC. The whole variable domain, remainder taken from reference TRBV7-9 and TRBJ1-2, is DTGVSQNPRHKITKRGQNVTFRCDPISEHNRLYWYRQTLGQGPEFLTYFQNEAQLEKSRLLSDRFSAERPKGSFSTLEIQRTEQGDSAMYLCASSPQMYGHNANYGYTFGSGTRLTVV.